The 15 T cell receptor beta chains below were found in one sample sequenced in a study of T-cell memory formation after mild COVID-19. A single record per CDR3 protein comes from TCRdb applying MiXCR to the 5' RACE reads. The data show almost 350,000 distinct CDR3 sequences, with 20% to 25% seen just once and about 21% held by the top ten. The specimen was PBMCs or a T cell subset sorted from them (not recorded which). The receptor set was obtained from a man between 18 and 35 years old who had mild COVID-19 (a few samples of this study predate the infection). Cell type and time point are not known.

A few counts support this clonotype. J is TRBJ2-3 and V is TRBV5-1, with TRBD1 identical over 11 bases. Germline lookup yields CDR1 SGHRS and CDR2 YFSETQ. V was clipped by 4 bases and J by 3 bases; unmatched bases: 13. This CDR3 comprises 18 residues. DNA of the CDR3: TGCGCCAGCAGCCTTGGACAGGGGGCTGGTCCGACGACAGATACGCAGTATTTT. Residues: CASSLGQGAGPTTDTQYF.

The CDR3 here is CASSSTWTARGEQFF. CDR3 sequence (DNA): TGTGCCAGCAGCTCCACGTGGACAGCAAGGGGGGAGCAGTTCTTC. The gene calls are TRBV9 and TRBJ2-1; D is possibly TRBD1 (6 bases). The CDR3 loop spans 15 amino acids. Germline loops: CDR1 SGDLS, CDR2 YYNGEE. Trimming removed 4 bases from V and 10 bases from J, with 21 bases in between.

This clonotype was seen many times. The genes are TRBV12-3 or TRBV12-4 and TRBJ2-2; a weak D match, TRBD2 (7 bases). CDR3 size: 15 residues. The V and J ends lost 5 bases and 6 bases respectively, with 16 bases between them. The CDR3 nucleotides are TGTGCCAGCAGTACGGGGGGCGCCAGGCCCGGGGAGCTGTTTTTT. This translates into CASSTGGARPGELFF.

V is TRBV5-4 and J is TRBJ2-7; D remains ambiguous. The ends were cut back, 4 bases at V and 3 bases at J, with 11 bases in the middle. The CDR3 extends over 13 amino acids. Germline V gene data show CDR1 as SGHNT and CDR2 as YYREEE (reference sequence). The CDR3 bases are TGTGCCAGCAGCCCGGCAGGATTCTACGAGCAGTACTTC. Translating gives CASSPAGFYEQYF.

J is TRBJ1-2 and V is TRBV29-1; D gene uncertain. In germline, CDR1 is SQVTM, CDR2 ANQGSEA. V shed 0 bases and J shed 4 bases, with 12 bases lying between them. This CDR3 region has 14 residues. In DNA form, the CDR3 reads TGCAGCGTTGAAGACCCCCGTTGGAGCTATGGCTACACCTTC. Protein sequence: CSVEDPRWSYGYTF.

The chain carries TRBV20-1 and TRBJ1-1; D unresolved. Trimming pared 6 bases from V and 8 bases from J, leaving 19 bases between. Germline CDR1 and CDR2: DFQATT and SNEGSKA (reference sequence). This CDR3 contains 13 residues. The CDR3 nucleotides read TGCAGTGCCGCCGAGGGTGGGGTCGGAGAAGCTTTCTTT. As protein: CSAAEGGVGEAFF.

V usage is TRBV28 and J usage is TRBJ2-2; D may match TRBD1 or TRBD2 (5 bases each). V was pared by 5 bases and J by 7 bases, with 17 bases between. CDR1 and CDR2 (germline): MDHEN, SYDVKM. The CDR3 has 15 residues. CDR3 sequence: CASSTLTGGSGELFF. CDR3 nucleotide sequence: TGTGCCAGCAGTACCCTTACTGGGGGTAGCGGGGAGCTGTTTTTT.

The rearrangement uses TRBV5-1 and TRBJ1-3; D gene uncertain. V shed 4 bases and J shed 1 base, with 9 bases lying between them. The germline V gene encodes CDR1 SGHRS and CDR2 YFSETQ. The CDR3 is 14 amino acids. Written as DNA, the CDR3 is TGCGCCAGCAGCCTGGACCCTTCTGGAAACACCATATATTTT. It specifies CASSLDPSGNTIYF. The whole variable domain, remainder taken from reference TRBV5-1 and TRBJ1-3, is KAGVTQTPRYLIKTRGQQVTLSCSPISGHRSVSWYQQTPGQGLQFLFEYFSETQRNKGNFPGRFSGRQFSNSRSEMNVSTLELGDSALYLCASSLDPSGNTIYFGEGSWLTVV.

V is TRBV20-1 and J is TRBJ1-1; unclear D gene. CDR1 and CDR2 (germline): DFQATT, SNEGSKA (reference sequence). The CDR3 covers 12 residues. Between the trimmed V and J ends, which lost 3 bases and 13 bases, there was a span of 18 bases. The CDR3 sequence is CSARAAAGNGFF. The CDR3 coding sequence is TGCAGTGCTAGGGCCGCGGCGGGAAATGGTTTCTTT.

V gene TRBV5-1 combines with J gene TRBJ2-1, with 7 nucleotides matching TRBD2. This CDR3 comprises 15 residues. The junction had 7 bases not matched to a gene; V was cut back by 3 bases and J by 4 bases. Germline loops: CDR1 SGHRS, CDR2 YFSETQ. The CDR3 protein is CASSSGTIKYNEQFF. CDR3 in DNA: TGCGCCAGCAGCTCTGGGACTATTAAGTACAATGAGCAGTTCTTC. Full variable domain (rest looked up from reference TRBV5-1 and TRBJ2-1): KAGVTQTPRYLIKTRGQQVTLSCSPISGHRSVSWYQQTPGQGLQFLFEYFSETQRNKGNFPGRFSGRQFSNSRSEMNVSTLELGDSALYLCASSSGTIKYNEQFFGPGTRLTVL.

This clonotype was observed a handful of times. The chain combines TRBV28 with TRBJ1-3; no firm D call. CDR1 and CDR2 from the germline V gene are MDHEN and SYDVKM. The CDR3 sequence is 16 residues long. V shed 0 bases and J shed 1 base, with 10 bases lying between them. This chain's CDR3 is CASSLWAGSSGNTIYF. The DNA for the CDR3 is TGTGCCAGCAGTTTATGGGCAGGATCTTCTGGAAACACCATATATTTT.

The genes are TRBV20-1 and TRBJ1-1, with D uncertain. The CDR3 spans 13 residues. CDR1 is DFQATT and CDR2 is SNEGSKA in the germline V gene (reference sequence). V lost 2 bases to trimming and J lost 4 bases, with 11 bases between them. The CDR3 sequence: CSARINLVTEAFF. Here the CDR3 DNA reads TGCAGTGCTAGAATCAATTTGGTCACTGAAGCTTTCTTT.

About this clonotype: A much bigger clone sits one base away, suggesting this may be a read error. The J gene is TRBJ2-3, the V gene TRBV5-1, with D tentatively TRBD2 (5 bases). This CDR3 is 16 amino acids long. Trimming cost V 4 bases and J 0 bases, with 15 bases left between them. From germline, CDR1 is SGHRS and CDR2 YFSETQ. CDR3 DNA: TGCGCCAGCAGCCTCCGACGAGCGGCTAGCACAGATACGCAGTATTTT. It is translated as CASSLRRAASTDTQYF.

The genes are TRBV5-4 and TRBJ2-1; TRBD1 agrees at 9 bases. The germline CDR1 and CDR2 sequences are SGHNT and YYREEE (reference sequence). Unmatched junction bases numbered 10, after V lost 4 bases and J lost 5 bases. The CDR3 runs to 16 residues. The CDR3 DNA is TGTGCCAGCAGCCGGGGGACCCGACAGGGGGACAATGAGCAGTTCTTC. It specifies CASSRGTRQGDNEQFF.

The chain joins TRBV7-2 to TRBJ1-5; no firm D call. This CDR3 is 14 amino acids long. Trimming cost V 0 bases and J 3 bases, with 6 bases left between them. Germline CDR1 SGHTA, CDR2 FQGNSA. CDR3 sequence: CASSLARVNQPQHF. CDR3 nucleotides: TGTGCCAGCAGCTTAGCGAGGGTCAATCAGCCCCAGCATTTT.